Listed here are 30 T cell receptor beta chains from one sample, sequenced in a study of cytomegalovirus exposure and HLA in healthy donors. 60 Vbeta and 13 Jbeta primers were used in PCR. Clones were read by immunoSEQ multiplex PCR, and TCRdb kept only the in-frame ones, dropping some. The data contain 75,000 to 85,000 clones, around 80% of them singletons. Material for sequencing was PBMCs. Every receptor here comes from a male donor in good health and CMV-seronegative.

This chain joins TRBV27 and TRBJ2-7; 8 bases fit TRBD2. Germline V CDR1 and CDR2: MNHEY, SMNVEV (reference sequence). The junction had 5 bases not matched to a gene; V was cut back by 4 bases and J by 0 bases. The CDR3 is 15 residues long. CDR3 nucleotide sequence: TGTGCCAGCAGTTCGATTAGCGGGATCTCCTACGAGCAGTACTTC. This gives the protein CASSSISGISYEQYF.

The chain combines TRBV19 with TRBJ1-2, with D tentatively TRBD1 (5 bases). V lost 4 bases and J 3 bases, leaving 12 bases between the germline ends. CDR1 and CDR2 from the germline V gene are LNHDA and SQIVND (reference sequence). The CDR3 is 14 amino acids. CDR3 in DNA: TGTGCCAGTAGTAGTGGCAGGGCTTACTATGGCTACACCTTC. The encoded protein is CASSSGRAYYGYTF.

Note on this clone: At the DNA level, this CDR3 is encoded by other sequences in the same sample as well. The chain has TRBV10-2 and TRBJ1-5; D may be TRBD1 (5 bases). In germline, CDR1 is WSHSY, CDR2 SAAADI. Trimming left V 0 bases short and J 6 bases short, with 12 bases between. The CDR3 length is 15 residues. The CDR3 DNA reads as TGCGCCAGCAGTGAGTCGGGGCAGGGCGGTCAGCCCCAGCATTTT. Residues: CASSESGQGGQPQHF.

The chain combines TRBV9 with TRBJ2-5; the D gene is possibly TRBD1 (6 bases). The DNA matches TRBJ2-7 better at its end, which makes the J call doubtful. Germline V lookup: CDR1 SGDLS, CDR2 YYNGEE. The CDR3 sequence is 15 residues long. The CDR3 coding sequence is TGTGCCAGCAGCGCCCCAGGGGCCTCCCCCTACGAGCAGTACTTC. Translating it yields CASSAPGASPYEQYF.

This rearrangement joins TRBV30 to TRBJ2-6; maybe TRBD2 (5 bases). V lost 0 bases, J lost 1 base, and 10 bases lay in between. The V gene's germline CDR1 is GTSNPN and CDR2 SVGIG (reference sequence). This CDR3 comprises 16 residues. In DNA form, the CDR3 reads TGTGCCTGGAGTGTACAGAGGGTGTCTGGGGCCAACGTCCTGACTTTC. Protein sequence: CAWSVQRVSGANVLTF.

The chain carries TRBV5-1 and TRBJ2-7, with D possibly matching TRBD1 (5 bases). Trimming pared 0 bases from V and 1 base from J, leaving 14 bases between. This CDR3 comprises 16 residues. Germline CDR1 reads SGHRS; CDR2 reads YFSETQ. The DNA for the CDR3 is TGCGCCAGCAGCTTGGCGGGCTCCGGACAATCCTACGAGCAGTACTTC. It encodes CASSLAGSGQSYEQYF. The full variable domain, rest sourced from reference TRBV5-1 and TRBJ2-7, is KAGVTQTPRYLIKTRGQQVTLSCSPISGHRSVSWYQQTPGQGLQFLFEYFSETQRNKGNFPGRFSGRQFSNSRSEMNVSTLELGDSALYLCASSLAGSGQSYEQYFGPGTRLTVT.

V usage is TRBV28 and J usage is TRBJ1-2; tentative D call: TRBD1 (6 bases). The V and J ends lost 7 bases and 4 bases respectively, with 13 bases between them. CDR3 size: 13 residues. Germline CDR1 is MDHEN and CDR2 is SYDVKM. CDR3 in DNA: TGTGCCAGCATCACGGGGGGCGCCTATGGCTACACCTTC. Its translation: CASITGGAYGYTF.

A few counts support this clone. The V call is TRBV19, the J call TRBJ2-3; a possible D gene is TRBD2 (6 bases). Germline V CDR1 and CDR2: LNHDA, SQIVND (reference sequence). V was cut by 1 base and J by 5 bases, with 13 bases left in between. The CDR3 consists of 15 residues. CDR3 in amino acids: CASSIVTGDQDTQYF. As DNA, the CDR3 is TGTGCCAGTAGTATAGTGACGGGAGATCAAGATACGCAGTATTTT.

The chain employs TRBV30 and TRBJ2-1; maybe TRBD2 (6 bases). CDR3 length: 14 residues. The germline gives CDR1 GTSNPN, CDR2 SVGIG (reference sequence). Trimming shortened V by 7 bases and J by 1 base, and 14 bases separated the two germline ends. The CDR3 region has the DNA TGTGCCTCCGTGAGGACTAAATCCTACAATGAGCAGTTCTTC. Translation gives CASVRTKSYNEQFF.

This rearrangement joins TRBV27 to TRBJ1-2; D perhaps matches TRBD1 (6 bases). Germline assignment: CDR1 MNHEY and CDR2 SMNVEV (reference sequence). V was cut by 10 bases and J by 2 bases, with 11 bases left in between. The CDR3 spans 12 residues. CDR3 coding DNA: TGTGCCACTAAGGGGGGGAACTATGGCTACACCTTC. It encodes CATKGGNYGYTF.

The V gene is TRBV7-2, the J gene TRBJ1-6, with TRBD1 as a possible D gene (6 bases). CDR1 is SGHTA, CDR2 FQGNSA, per germline. The V and J ends lost 7 bases and 9 bases respectively, with 19 bases between them. The CDR3 length is 15 residues. In DNA form, the CDR3 reads TGTGCCAGCACCAACCAGCAGGGGACGGGTTCACCCCTCCACTTT. This codes for CASTNQQGTGSPLHF.

The gene calls are TRBV7-8 and TRBJ2-1, with 9 bases identical to TRBD1. This CDR3 contains 16 residues. Germline CDR1 reads SGHVS; CDR2 reads FQNEAQ. V was pared by 5 bases and J by 2 bases, with 7 bases of the junction left unmatched. The CDR3 here is CASSIYRGLTYNEQFF. CDR3 in DNA: TGTGCCAGCAGCATCTACAGGGGGCTTACCTACAATGAGCAGTTCTTC.

Remarks on this clone: The junction does not match germline at one end; this may be a read error. The V and J genes are TRBV7-8 and TRBJ1-5; D is possibly TRBD1 (5 bases). This CDR3 region has 15 residues. Looked up from germline, CDR1 is SGHVS and CDR2 is FQNEAQ. CDR3 coding DNA: TGTGCCAGCAGCCCCGACAGCCTACTCAATCAGCCCCAGAATTTT. It codes for CASSPDSLLNQPQNF. Combining the CDR3 with reference TRBV7-8 and TRBJ1-5 gives the whole variable domain GAGVSQSPRYKVAKRGQDVALRCDPISGHVSLFWYQQALGQGPEFLTYFQNEAQLDKSGLPSDRFFAERPEGSVSTLKIQRTQQEDSAVYLCASSPDSLLNQPQNFGDGTRLSIL.

The chain combines TRBV4-3 with TRBJ2-7, with a possible D match to TRBD2 (5 bases). The CDR3 is made up of 15 amino acids. CDR1 is LGHNA and CDR2 is YSLEER in the germline V gene. Trimming removed 3 bases from V and 2 bases from J, with 14 bases in between. CDR3 amino acids: CASSHNIGETYEQYF. The CDR3 nucleotides read TGCGCCAGCAGCCATAATATCGGGGAAACCTACGAGCAGTACTTC.

The chain couples TRBV28 to TRBJ1-5, with a tentative D call TRBD1 (5 bases). CDR1 MDHEN and CDR2 SYDVKM come from the germline V gene. The CDR3 is 11 amino acids. The germline V and J ends were trimmed by 4 bases and 10 bases, with 8 bases remaining between them. DNA for the CDR3: TGTGCCAGCAGTTCCCGGACACCCCAGCATTTT. Translating it yields CASSSRTPQHF.

The genes are TRBV5-1 and TRBJ2-7; TRBD2 matches 7 bases. Trimming cost V 4 bases and J 0 bases; bases outside gene matches: 10. The CDR3 has 16 amino acids. In germline, CDR1 is SGHRS, CDR2 YFSETQ. CDR3 region: CASSPDTGGRSYEQYF. CDR3 nucleotides: TGCGCCAGCAGCCCGGACACGGGAGGTCGCTCCTACGAGCAGTACTTC.

This chain uses TRBV9 with TRBJ1-1, with D perhaps TRBD1 (5 bases). V was pared by 2 bases and J by 5 bases, with 19 bases between. The CDR3 extends over 16 amino acids. Germline CDR1 SGDLS, CDR2 YYNGEE. In DNA, the CDR3 is TGTGCCAGCAGCGTGGGGGTTGGGGGGGGAGATACTGAAGCTTTCTTT. Translating gives CASSVGVGGGDTEAFF.

This clone was found once. The junction and the germline gene differ at one end; a read error may be behind it. The rearrangement joins TRBV6-1 to TRBJ1-2; D not resolved. Germline CDR1 reads MNHNS; CDR2 reads SASEGT. CDR3 length equals 11 residues. In DNA, the CDR3 is TGTGCCAGCACCAATAACTATGGCTACCCCTTC. Translated: CASTNNYGYPF.

The rearrangement joins TRBV29-1 to TRBJ2-3; D is undetermined. Germline-derived CDR1 and CDR2 are SQVTM and ANQGSEA. This CDR3 comprises 14 residues. The V end lost 6 bases, the J end lost 0 bases, and 13 bases lay between the germline ends. The CDR3: CSVVRVLSTDTQYF. The DNA for the CDR3 is TGCAGCGTCGTCCGGGTCCTTAGCACAGATACGCAGTATTTT.

Remarks on this clone: A junction end diverges from the germline sequence, so it may reflect a read error. This chain uses TRBV7-9 with TRBJ2-7; 14 bases line up with TRBD2. Germline V gene lookup returns CDR1 SEHNR and CDR2 FQNEAQ (reference sequence). The CDR3 contains 18 residues. The CDR3 region has the DNA TGTTCCAGCAGCTCGTTCCACAGACTAGCGGGAGGGTTCTACGAGCAGTACTTC. It encodes CSSSSFHRLAGGFYEQYF.

The chain links TRBV7-9 to TRBJ1-3; D gene ambiguous. With 3 bases removed from V and 4 bases from J, the gap between germline ends came to 10 bases. Germline CDR1 and CDR2: SEHNR and FQNEAQ (reference sequence). The CDR3 runs 14 residues. As DNA, the CDR3 is TGTGCCAGCAGCTTGAGTCCTTCCGGAAACACCATATATTTT. It translates to CASSLSPSGNTIYF.

The V and J genes are TRBV30 and TRBJ1-2, with TRBD1 matching over 7 bases. CDR3 size: 14 residues. The V and J ends lost 2 bases and 8 bases, in that order; junction bases with no gene match: 11. Germline CDR1 is GTSNPN and CDR2 is SVGIG (reference sequence). The CDR3 spells CAWSPLTGFGGYTF. The CDR3 nucleotides read TGTGCCTGGAGTCCTCTGACAGGGTTCGGCGGCTACACCTTC.

With regard to this clone: An end of the junction differs from the germline gene, which may be a read error. The chain joins TRBV13 to TRBJ1-2; TRBD1 aligns across 12 bases. The CDR3 sequence is 17 residues long. The germline V gene has CDR1 PRHDT and CDR2 FYEKMQ (reference sequence). This CDR3 reads CASSLGPRGGTGGGYPF. In DNA, the CDR3 is TGTGCCAGCAGCTTAGGCCCCCGGGGCGGGACAGGGGGCGGCTACCCCTTC.

This chain joins TRBV5-4 and TRBJ2-3, with unresolved D. Germline CDR1 is SGHNT and CDR2 is YYREEE (reference sequence). V was trimmed by 3 bases and J by 2 bases, leaving 13 bases between them. The CDR3 contains 15 residues. The CDR3 reads CASSSPNSDTDTQYF. The CDR3 DNA reads TGTGCCAGCAGCTCACCTAACAGTGACACAGATACGCAGTATTTT.

This chain uses TRBV9 with TRBJ2-5; TRBD1 agrees at 7 bases. The CDR3 is 15 residues long. Germline V gene data show CDR1 as SGDLS and CDR2 as YYNGEE. V dropped 0 bases and J dropped 4; count of bases not matched to a gene: 6. CDR3 sequence reads: CASSVEGGSGETQYF. CDR3 bases: TGTGCCAGCAGCGTAGAAGGGGGCTCGGGAGAGACCCAGTACTTC. Using reference TRBV9 and TRBJ2-5 for the parts outside the CDR3, the full variable domain is DSGVTQTPKHLITATGQRVTLRCSPRSGDLSVYWYQQSLDQGLQFLIQYYNGEERAKGNILERFSAQQFPDLHSELNLSSLELGDSALYFCASSVEGGSGETQYFGPGTRLLVL.

The V gene is TRBV27, the J gene TRBJ2-3, with D possibly matching TRBD2 (6 bases). Trimming cost V 4 bases and J 5 bases, with 13 bases left between them. CDR1 is MNHEY, CDR2 SMNVEV, per germline (reference sequence). The CDR3 extends over 14 amino acids. DNA of the CDR3: TGTGCCAGCAGTTCTCGACTAGAACAAGATACGCAGTATTTT. It is translated as CASSSRLEQDTQYF.

This chain connects TRBV6-5 to TRBJ2-1, with unresolved D. The germline V gene has CDR1 MNHEY and CDR2 SVGAGI. The CDR3 extends over 16 amino acids. Deletions cut 0 bases from V and 0 bases from J, with 9 bases between. DNA for the CDR3: TGTGCCAGCAGTTACTCTCGGAGCCGCTCCTACAATGAGCAGTTCTTC. It codes for CASSYSRSRSYNEQFF.

V gene TRBV15 combines with J gene TRBJ2-2, with 7 positions matching TRBD2. Germline CDR1 and CDR2: LNHNV and YYDKDF (reference sequence). Unmatched junction bases numbered 3, after V lost 0 bases and J lost 5 bases. CDR3 length equals 15 residues. The CDR3 is CATSREPAGTGELFF. The CDR3 coding sequence is TGTGCCACCAGCAGAGAACCAGCGGGGACCGGGGAGCTGTTTTTT.

This clone is a singleton in its sample. V gene TRBV29-1 combines with J gene TRBJ1-1, with 7 bases identical to TRBD1. CDR3 size: 13 residues. Looked up from germline, CDR1 is SQVTM and CDR2 is ANQGSEA. The ends lost 7 bases at V and 2 bases at J; junction bases unmatched: 7. CDR3 coding DNA: TGCAGCGGACGGACAGGTTCTAACACTGAAGCTTTCTTT. Translated: CSGRTGSNTEAFF.

This clone was detected only a few times. The V call is TRBV28, the J call TRBJ1-1, with D possibly matching TRBD1 (5 bases). The germline CDR1 and CDR2 sequences are MDHEN and SYDVKM. With 6 bases removed from V and 4 bases from J, the gap between germline ends came to 12 bases. The CDR3 is made up of 13 amino acids. In DNA form, the CDR3 reads TGTGCCAGCAGGGGGCAATCGGGCACTGAAGCTTTCTTT. Protein product: CASRGQSGTEAFF.